These T cell receptor beta chains were read from a single sample in a study of T cell changes during pregnancy in multiple sclerosis. The protocol was immunoSEQ multiplex PCR, while the TCRdb copy is restricted to in-frame clones and leaves out a portion. Of fewer than 110,000 clones in the sample, about 90% were seen once. Sequenced here: peripheral blood, sampled in the second trimester of pregnancy. The receptors shown here come from a female donor with multiple sclerosis, enrolled in a pregnancy study. CDR3s include the opening cysteine and the closing phenylalanine or tryptophan. The D gene is left open where the match is weak. Size tells how often a clone was seen (once, few, many) or the class of an expanded clone, and some rows leave it out.

clone size,J gene,D gene,V gene,CDR3 DNA,CDR3 protein
-,TRBJ2-1,-,TRBV15,TGTGCCACCAGCAGGACAGGCCTCTACAATGAGCAGTTCTTC,CATSRTGLYNEQFF
-,TRBJ2-2,TRBD2,TRBV5-4,TGTGCCAGCAGCATACTAGCGGGGTTGGGCACCGGGGAGCTGTTTTTT,CASSILAGLGTGELFF
-,TRBJ1-4,-,TRBV27,TGTGCCAGCAGTTCCTGGGAGGAGGAAAAACTGTTTTTT,CASSSWEEEKLFF
once,TRBJ2-1,-,TRBV4-3,TGCGCCAGCAGCCAAGATAGGGTAGGGGACAATGAGCAGTTCTTC,CASSQDRVGDNEQFF
-,TRBJ2-3,-,TRBV5-6,TGTGCCAGCAGCCCACAGGAGGGTCCCCCACTTAGCACAGATACGCAGTATTTT,CASSPQEGPPLSTDTQYF
-,TRBJ2-5,TRBD2,TRBV6-1,TGTGCCAGCAGTGAAGCCAGACTAGCGGGCGCCTCACGGGAGACCCAGTACTTC,CASSEARLAGASRETQYF
-,TRBJ2-1,-,TRBV7-9,TGTGCCAGCAGCTCAGGGTACTACAATGAGCAGTTCTTC,CASSSGYYNEQFF
-,TRBJ1-2,-,TRBV9,TGTGCCAGCAGCGATCGTTCTTATGGCTACACCTTC,CASSDRSYGYTF
-,TRBJ2-1,TRBD2,TRBV5-1,TGCGCCAGCAGCTTGAGTCGGCTAGCGGTCTACAATGAGCAGTTCTTC,CASSLSRLAVYNEQFF
-,TRBJ2-7,-,TRBV19,TGTGCCAGTAGTCTGCAGAACAGGCGCGAGCAGTACTTC,CASSLQNRREQYF
-,TRBJ2-7,-,TRBV28,TGTGCCAGCAGTCTACTGGGGGGGCGTTACGAGCAGTACTTC,CASSLLGGRYEQYF
-,TRBJ2-7,TRBD2,TRBV28,TGTGCCAGCACGGGGGGTGGTGGGATTGGATACGAGCAGTACTTC,CASTGGGGIGYEQYF
-,TRBJ2-7,TRBD2,TRBV7-8,TGTGCCAGCAGCTTAGTGGGGAGGGCCTACGAGCAGTACTTC,CASSLVGRAYEQYF
-,TRBJ2-2,TRBD1,TRBV11-3,TGTGCCAGCAGCGCCAGGGGACAGGTGAACACCGGGGAGCTGTTTTTT,CASSARGQVNTGELFF
-,TRBJ2-5,TRBD2,TRBV7-2,TGTGCCAGCAGCTTAGAGGGGACTAGCGGGGGGGCCATGGGGACCCAGTACTTC,CASSLEGTSGGAMGTQYF
-,TRBJ2-7,-,TRBV13,TGTGCCAGCAGCTCGGACAGCAACTTCTACGAGCAGTACTTC,CASSSDSNFYEQYF
-,TRBJ2-1,-,TRBV5-1,TGCGCCAGCAGCCTTGCTTCTGAGACAGCTGACTCCTACAATGAGCAGTTCTTC,CASSLASETADSYNEQFF
-,TRBJ2-7,TRBD1,TRBV29-1,TGCAGCGTTGTCGGGACAGGGGTTACCTACGAGCAGTACTTC,CSVVGTGVTYEQYF
-,TRBJ2-5,TRBD2,TRBV5-4,TGTGCCAGCAGCCTAACGGGGCGGGGGGCGGAGACCCAGTACTTC,CASSLTGRGAETQYF
-,TRBJ2-1,TRBD1,TRBV27,TGTGCCAGCAGTTTATCCATAACCAGGGGGCTTAGGAACAATGAGCAGTTCTTC,CASSLSITRGLRNNEQFF
-,TRBJ1-5,-,TRBV5-6,TGTGCCAGCAGCTTGTGGGGAGGGAACAATCAGCCCCAGCATTTT,CASSLWGGNNQPQHF
-,TRBJ2-7,-,TRBV5-4,TGTGCCAGCAGCTTGATCGGTCCCTCAAGCGAGCAGTACTTC,CASSLIGPSSEQYF
-,TRBJ2-5,TRBD1,TRBV28,TGTGCCAGCAGACCACAGGGGTCTGGGGAGACCCAGTACTTC,CASRPQGSGETQYF
-,TRBJ1-1,-,TRBV18,TGTGCCAGCTCTCAGGAGGGTCTGAACACTGAAGCTTTCTTT,CASSQEGLNTEAFF
-,TRBJ1-2,TRBD1,TRBV7-2,TGTGCCAGCAGCTCCTTCACAGGGGGCAGCTATGGCTACACCTTC,CASSSFTGGSYGYTF
-,TRBJ1-2,-,TRBV7-9,TGTGCCAGCAGCAAGCAAAGTCTTTCAAGTTATGGCTACACCTTC,CASSKQSLSSYGYTF
-,TRBJ1-4,-,TRBV5-6,TGTGCCAGCAGCTTGTCGGGATTCGAAAAACTGTTTTTT,CASSLSGFEKLFF
once,TRBJ2-5,TRBD1,TRBV15,TGTGCCACCAGCAGATCCAAGGGGGGGACAGGGGAGACCCAGTACTTC,CATSRSKGGTGETQYF
-,TRBJ2-3,TRBD2,TRBV2,TGTGCCAGCAGGGGGGGGTCGGCTAGCCGCGGCACAGATACGCAGTATTTT,CASRGGSASRGTDTQYF
-,TRBJ1-1,-,TRBV19,TGTGCCAGTAGTATAGGCTCGGGACTCGAAGCTTTCTTT,CASSIGSGLEAFF
-,TRBJ2-2,TRBD2,TRBV9,TGTGCCAGCAGCGTAGTCCCGCGGGAGGCGAACACCGGGGAGCTGTTTTTT,CASSVVPREANTGELFF
-,TRBJ1-2,TRBD1,TRBV19,TGTGCCAGTAGTATTACTGGGACAGGGGATTCCTATGGCTACACCTTC,CASSITGTGDSYGYTF
once,TRBJ2-7,TRBD2,TRBV7-8,TGTGGCACAAGACCAGGGACTAGTTCCTACGAGCAGTACTTC,CGTRPGTSSYEQYF
-,TRBJ2-5,TRBD2,TRBV9,TGTGCCAGCAGCAGAAATAGCGGGAGGTATGAGACCCAGTACTTC,CASSRNSGRYETQYF
-,TRBJ1-5,-,TRBV2,TGTGCCAGCAGTGTTGGAACAGGTCAGAATCAGCCCCAGCATTTT,CASSVGTGQNQPQHF
-,TRBJ2-3,TRBD2,TRBV9,TGTGCCAGCAGCGTCCTCGGGGCTAGCGGGACGGATACGCAGTATTTT,CASSVLGASGTDTQYF
-,TRBJ1-3,-,TRBV6-5,TGTGCCAGCAGTTATGTCGGGGGCTCTGGAAACACCATATATTTT,CASSYVGGSGNTIYF
-,TRBJ2-7,TRBD1,TRBV19,TGTGCCAGTAGTATGGACGGGACAGGCCTTACCTACGAGCAGTACTTC,CASSMDGTGLTYEQYF
-,TRBJ2-1,-,TRBV19,TGTGCCAGTAGTATAGAGGGACTTTCCTACAATGAGCAGTTCTTC,CASSIEGLSYNEQFF
-,TRBJ2-7,TRBD1,TRBV6-5,TGTGCCAGCAGCGGCCGGGACAGAATACGGGCCGAGCAGTACTTC,CASSGRDRIRAEQYF
-,TRBJ1-3,-,TRBV6-6,TGTGCCAGCAGTTTGGACAGAAACACCATATATTTT,CASSLDRNTIYF
-,TRBJ1-5,-,TRBV28,TGTGCCAGTCGGCCCTCAGGGGTTAATCAGCCCCAGCATTTT,CASRPSGVNQPQHF
-,TRBJ1-2,TRBD1,TRBV19,TGTGCCAGTAGAGCTGGGACAGGGATAGCTAACTATGGCTACACCTTC,CASRAGTGIANYGYTF
once,TRBJ2-3,-,TRBV5-1,TGCGCCAGCTCAACAGGGTTTGGACAGTATTTT,CASSTGFGQYF
-,TRBJ2-1,TRBD1,TRBV2,TGTGCCAGCAGTGAAGCGACAGGGGTCAGTGAGCAGTTCTTC,CASSEATGVSEQFF
-,TRBJ2-7,TRBD2,TRBV7-9,TGTGCCAGCAGCTTTAGCGGGTACGAGCAGTACTTC,CASSFSGYEQYF